This T cell receptor beta chain was found in a study of T cells in Graves' hyperthyroidism and ophthalmopathy. RNA transcripts gave rise to amplified TCR beta CDR3 regions. The HTBI primer set was used in a first-round RT-PCR of the TCR CDR3. MiXCR, run by TCRdb on the multiplex PCR reads, gives a single entry per CDR3 protein. Here the sample spans more than 550,000 distinct CDR3 sequences, about 18% being singletons. This clonotype was detected many times. V shed 0 bases and J 6 bases; nucleotides not matched to a gene: 14. Germline assignment: CDR1 SGHAT and CDR2 FQNNGV. The CDR3 sequence is 18 residues long.

The sequenced sample was blood. This rearrangement joins TRBV11-2 to TRBJ2-1; 7 nucleotides match TRBD2. This TCR came from a man aged 50 to 60 with Graves' hyperthyroidism. CDR3 in DNA: TGTGCCAGCAGCTTAGATGGGGCGGCGGGACTAACCAGCAATGAGCAGTTCTTC. This gives the protein CASSLDGAAGLTSNEQFF.